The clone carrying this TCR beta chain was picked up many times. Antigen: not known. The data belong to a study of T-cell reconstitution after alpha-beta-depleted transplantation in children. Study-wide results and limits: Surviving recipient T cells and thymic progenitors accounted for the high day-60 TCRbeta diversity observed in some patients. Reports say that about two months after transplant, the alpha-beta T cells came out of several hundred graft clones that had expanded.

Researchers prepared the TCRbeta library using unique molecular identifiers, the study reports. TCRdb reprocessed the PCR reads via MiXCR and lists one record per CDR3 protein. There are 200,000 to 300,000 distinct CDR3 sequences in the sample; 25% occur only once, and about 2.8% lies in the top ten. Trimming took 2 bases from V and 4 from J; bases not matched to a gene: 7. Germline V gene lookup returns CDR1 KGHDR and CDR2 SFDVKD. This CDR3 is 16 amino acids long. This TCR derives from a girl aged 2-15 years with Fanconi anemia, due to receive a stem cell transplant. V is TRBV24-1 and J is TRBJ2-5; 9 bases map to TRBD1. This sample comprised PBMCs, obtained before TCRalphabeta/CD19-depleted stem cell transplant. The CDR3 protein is CATSDWTGVEVETQYF. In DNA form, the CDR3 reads TGTGCCACCAGTGATTGGACAGGGGTGGAGGTAGAGACCCAGTACTTC.